These 20 T cell receptor beta chains were all obtained from the same sample, sequenced in a study of T cell responses to AZD1222 COVID-19 vaccine. The assay was immunoSEQ multiplex PCR, and TCRdb's table has in-frame clones only and misses some. The sample includes approximately 150,000 clones, 85% to 95% seen only once; the top ten take around 0.85%. The sequencing here drew on peripheral blood, taken on day 0 of MenACWY control vaccination. Source of these receptors: an adult in good health.

The chain recombines TRBV30 with TRBJ1-5; D call uncertain. This CDR3 has 13 residues. V gave up 5 bases and J gave up 5 bases, with 13 bases separating them. In germline, CDR1 is GTSNPN, CDR2 SVGIG (reference sequence). CDR3 protein: CAWEGGFDQPQHF. The CDR3 DNA follows: TGTGCCTGGGAGGGAGGATTCGATCAGCCCCAGCATTTT.

The chain combines TRBV2 with TRBJ1-4; D gene unclear. The V end lost 5 bases, the J end lost 10 bases, and 14 bases lay between the germline ends. Germline V gene sequence: CDR1 SNHLY, CDR2 FYNNEI. The CDR3 covers 13 residues. CDR3: CASSPAPDGKLFF. DNA for the CDR3: TGTGCCAGCAGTCCGGCCCCTGATGGAAAACTGTTTTTT. Full variable domain (outside the CDR3, taken from reference TRBV2 and TRBJ1-4): EPEVTQTPSHQVTQMGQEVILRCVPISNHLYFYWYRQILGQKVEFLVSFYNNEISEKSEIFDDQFSVERPDGSNFTLKIRSTKLEDSAMYFCASSPAPDGKLFFGSGTQLSVL.

V gene TRBV5-1 combines with J gene TRBJ2-5; D gene unclear. The CDR3 covers 13 residues. The germline gives CDR1 SGHRS, CDR2 YFSETQ. V lost 3 bases and J 2 bases, leaving 8 bases between the germline ends. CDR3 nucleotide sequence: TGCGCCAGCAGCTCCCTTCTACAAGAGACCCAGTACTTC. Translating gives CASSSLLQETQYF.

V gene TRBV6-6 combines with J gene TRBJ1-1, with no clear D. From germline, CDR1 is MNHNY and CDR2 SVGAGI (reference sequence). This CDR3 comprises 12 residues. V was cut by 3 bases and J by 0 bases, with 2 bases left in between. The CDR3 nucleotides are TGTGCCAGCAGTTATGTGAACACTGAAGCTTTCTTT. Its protein product is CASSYVNTEAFF.

This chain joins TRBV9 and TRBJ1-2, with TRBD1 matching 7 bases. The CDR3 loop spans 13 amino acids. Trimming cost V 3 bases and J 6 bases; bases outside gene matches: 5. Germline assignment: CDR1 SGDLS and CDR2 YYNGEE. The CDR3 DNA reads as TGTGCCAGCAGCGAACGACAGGGCAATGGCTACACCTTC. Translated: CASSERQGNGYTF.

The chain is built from TRBV4-2 and TRBJ1-1; possible D gene TRBD1, 5 bases. CDR3 length: 16 residues. Trimming stripped 4 bases from V and 1 base from J, with 16 bases between. CDR1 and CDR2 (germline): LGHNA, YNFKEQ. The CDR3 coding sequence is TGTGCCAGCAGCCCCCGGGGGAGCGGCAAGAACACTGAAGCTTTCTTT. Its protein product is CASSPRGSGKNTEAFF.

The rearrangement joins TRBV29-1 to TRBJ1-1; D is ambiguous. V was cut by 6 bases and J by 1 base, with 12 bases left in between. The germline CDR1 and CDR2 sequences are SQVTM and ANQGSEA. The CDR3 runs 13 residues. The CDR3 DNA follows: TGCAGCGTCCCAATGGCGGCGAACACTGAAGCTTTCTTT. Amino acids: CSVPMAANTEAFF. Looking up the rest from reference TRBV29-1 and TRBJ1-1 gives the full variable domain: SAVISQKPSRDICQRGTSLTIQCQVDSQVTMMFWYRQQPGQSLTLIATANQGSEATYESGFVIDKFPISRPNLTFSTLTVSNMSPEDSSIYLCSVPMAANTEAFFGQGTRLTVV.

J is TRBJ1-3 and V is TRBV6-5; D uncertain. V shed 7 bases and J shed 0 bases, with 13 bases lying between them. Germline-derived CDR1 and CDR2 are MNHEY and SVGAGI. The CDR3 loop spans 15 amino acids. CDR3 amino acids: CASTQLPSSGNTIYF. In DNA form, the CDR3 reads TGTGCCAGCACCCAACTTCCATCCTCTGGAAACACCATATATTTT.

V and J are TRBV5-1 and TRBJ1-1; D unresolved. The V end lost 2 bases, the J end lost 1 base, and 15 bases lay between the germline ends. This CDR3 comprises 16 residues. Germline V gene sequence: CDR1 SGHRS, CDR2 YFSETQ. The CDR3 coding sequence is TGCGCCAGCAGCTTCTTCCCCCGGCGGGGGAACACTGAAGCTTTCTTT. It translates to CASSFFPRRGNTEAFF.

The V call is TRBV11-2, the J call TRBJ2-7, with 8 bases lining up with TRBD1. Germline V gene sequence: CDR1 SGHAT, CDR2 FQNNGV. Germline trimming cut 3 bases from V and 1 base from J; bases unmatched to any gene: 5. The CDR3 covers 15 residues. CDR3 sequence (DNA): TGTGCCAGCAGCTTTGTGGGACAGGATTCCTACGAGCAGTACTTC. This encodes CASSFVGQDSYEQYF.

This rearrangement joins TRBV10-3 to TRBJ2-5; 7 nucleotides align to TRBD2. The CDR3 consists of 14 residues. V lost 2 bases to trimming and J lost 5 bases; unmatched junction nucleotides: 5. From germline, CDR1 is ENHRY and CDR2 SYGVKD. The CDR3 loop is CAISESGEWETQYF. The CDR3 DNA sequence: TGTGCCATCAGTGAGAGCGGGGAGTGGGAGACCCAGTACTTC.

The V call is TRBV9, the J call TRBJ2-3, with 9 bases matching TRBD1. Trimming at V came to 5 bases and at J to 2 bases, leaving 0 bases not matched to a gene. The length of the CDR3 is 13 residues. Germline CDR1 reads SGDLS; CDR2 reads YYNGEE. As DNA, the CDR3 is TGTGCCAGCAGACAGGGGGCCACAGATACGCAGTATTTT. This codes for CASRQGATDTQYF.

The chain joins TRBV5-5 to TRBJ2-2; 8 bases match TRBD1. J was trimmed by 2 bases and V by 6 bases; bases with no gene match: 9. The CDR3 is 16 residues long. In germline, CDR1 is SGHKS, CDR2 YYEKEE (reference sequence). The CDR3 region is CASNTGTGLNTGELFF. For the CDR3, the DNA is TGTGCCAGCAATACTGGGACAGGACTCAACACCGGGGAGCTGTTTTTT.

The V call is TRBV5-6, the J call TRBJ1-1; 9 bases are shared with TRBD1. V lost 3 bases to trimming and J lost 10 bases; unmatched junction nucleotides: 13. Germline CDR1 and CDR2: SGHDT and YYEEEE. The CDR3 sequence is 15 residues long. The CDR3 DNA sequence: TGTGCCAGCAGCTCAAGACCGGGACAGGGTATTGGAGCTTTCTTT. It encodes CASSSRPGQGIGAFF. Full variable domain (remainder filled in from reference TRBV5-6 and TRBJ1-1): DAGVTQSPTHLIKTRGQQVTLRCSPKSGHDTVSWYQQALGQGPQFIFQYYEEEERQRGNFPDRFSGHQFPNYSSELNVNALLLGDSALYLCASSSRPGQGIGAFFGQGTRLTVV.

The chain links TRBV24-1 to TRBJ1-5; D gene ambiguous. Germline V gives CDR1 KGHDR, CDR2 SFDVKD. The CDR3 has 15 amino acids. With 7 bases removed from V and 2 bases from J, the gap between germline ends came to 14 bases. The CDR3 reads CATSPRYEGNQPQHF. The CDR3 DNA sequence: TGTGCCACCAGCCCGAGGTATGAAGGCAATCAGCCCCAGCATTTT.

This rearrangement joins TRBV29-1 to TRBJ1-1; D ambiguous. V lost 3 bases and J lost 5, with 13 bases in between. Germline CDR1 is SQVTM and CDR2 is ANQGSEA. CDR3 length: 13 amino acids. The CDR3 DNA follows: TGCAGCGTTGATCGTTCGCGGGGTACTGAAGCTTTCTTT. Protein sequence: CSVDRSRGTEAFF.

The chain links TRBV5-1 to TRBJ1-4, with a weak D call TRBD1 (6 bases). The V end was cut by 7 bases, the J end by 7 bases, with 17 bases between. This CDR3 is built from 14 residues. Germline CDR1 reads SGHRS; CDR2 reads YFSETQ. The CDR3 DNA reads TGCGCCAGCGCTGACACAGGGAGGGGTGAAAAACTGTTTTTT. It is translated as CASADTGRGEKLFF.

The chain carries TRBV28 and TRBJ1-3; a weak D match, TRBD1 (6 bases). V gave up 11 bases and J gave up 4 bases, with 15 bases separating them. Germline-derived CDR1 and CDR2 are MDHEN and SYDVKM. The CDR3 is 13 residues long. CDR3 sequence (DNA): TGTGCCGGGAGGGACATATCAGGAAACACCATATATTTT. This encodes CAGRDISGNTIYF.

V is TRBV2 and J is TRBJ2-7; TRBD1 matches 7 bases. The CDR3 runs 14 residues. Germline V CDR1 and CDR2: SNHLY, FYNNEI. Trimming removed 3 bases from V and 5 bases from J; junction bases left unmatched: 7. The CDR3 DNA sequence: TGTGCCAGCAGTGATGAGACAGGGCTAAACGAGCAGTACTTC. It yields the protein CASSDETGLNEQYF.

This rearrangement joins TRBV15 to TRBJ1-5; D possibly corresponds to TRBD1 (5 bases). The CDR3 runs 16 residues. The V gene lost 8 bases and the J gene lost 3 bases, with 20 bases spanning the gap. CDR1 is LNHNV, CDR2 YYDKDF, per germline (reference sequence). The CDR3, as DNA: TGTGCCACCTGTTCCAGCGGGGCAGACTCCAATCAGCCCCAGCATTTT. Its protein is CATCSSGADSNQPQHF.